This passage covers 14 T cell receptor beta chains from one sample sequenced in a study of T cell repertoires in cytomegalovirus infection. Their recognized antigens are unknown. TCRdb passed the reads through MiXCR, listing each CDR3 protein once. The table has 900,000 to 950,000 distinct CDR3 sequences, roughly 30% seen once. This sample comprised cultured CD8+ T cells from PBMCs, obtained from culture after CMV antigen stimulation. The receptors were gathered from a human donor in good health (CMV status not recorded). Some clones in this sample may be carry-over from other donors' samples.

The chain has TRBV5-1 and TRBJ2-1; D is unresolved. Trimming left V 1 base short and J 9 bases short, with 20 bases between. CDR1 is SGHRS, CDR2 YFSETQ, per germline. The CDR3 has 16 amino acids. The CDR3 nucleotides are TGCGCCAGCAGCTTGTGGCAGATTGGGAATGGCGGTGAGCAGTTCTTC. Protein: CASSLWQIGNGGEQFF.

About this clonotype itself: A much more abundant neighbour one base away suggests this may be a read error. Since the CDR3 does not end with the conserved phenylalanine or tryptophan, this likely comes from a read error. The rearrangement joins TRBV6-1 to TRBJ1-1; TRBD1 matches 10 bases. V was pared by 8 bases and J by 1 base, with 7 bases of the junction left unmatched. This CDR3 comprises 15 residues. Germline CDR1 and CDR2: MNHNS and SASEGT. CDR3 protein: CASPPRDRGNTEAFS. The CDR3 DNA reads TGTGCCAGCCCTCCACGGGACAGGGGGAACACTGAAGCTTTCTCT.

This clonotype showed up just a few times. J is TRBJ2-3 and V is TRBV19, with 8 bases matching TRBD1. Germline CDR1 reads LNHDA; CDR2 reads SQIVND (reference sequence). The CDR3 is 16 amino acids. V trimming: 5 bases; J trimming: 0 bases; junction bases outside the gene matches: 7. The CDR3 bases are TGTGCCAGTAGTTGGACAGGGAGATCTAGCACAGATACGCAGTATTTT. Amino acid sequence: CASSWTGRSSTDTQYF.

J is TRBJ1-2 and V is TRBV7-9; weak D call: TRBD1 (5 bases). In germline, CDR1 is SEHNR, CDR2 FQNEAQ (reference sequence). Trimming pared 2 bases from V and 6 bases from J, leaving 22 bases between. The CDR3 spans 17 residues. DNA for the CDR3: TGTGCCAGCAGCTTATCAGACGGGACCTCTTTTAAAAATGGCTACACCTTC. It specifies CASSLSDGTSFKNGYTF.

This clonotype has just a few counts. This chain links TRBV7-6 with TRBJ1-5; D uncertain. Germline V gene sequence: CDR1 SGHVS, CDR2 FNYEAQ. The ends were cut back, 6 bases at V and 0 bases at J, with 12 bases in the middle. The CDR3 extends over 15 amino acids. The CDR3 region is CASSSGRNSNQPQHF. The CDR3 DNA follows: TGTGCCAGCAGTTCAGGACGGAATAGCAATCAGCCCCAGCATTTT.

This clonotype was found a few times. The chain uses TRBV12-3 or TRBV12-4 and TRBJ2-5; TRBD2 agrees at 10 bases. The CDR3 extends over 18 amino acids. V was pared by 3 bases and J by 2 bases, with 12 bases of the junction left unmatched. The DNA of the CDR3 is TGTGCCAGCAGTTTGAGACTAGCGGGTTATAAAGGACAAGAGACCCAGTACTTC. As protein: CASSLRLAGYKGQETQYF.

The CDR3 DNA reads TGTGCCAGCTCACCGGTCTCCTACAATGAGCAGTTCTTC. Translating gives CASSPVSYNEQFF. The chain recombines TRBV18 with TRBJ2-1; D unclear. The CDR3 covers 13 residues. Between the trimmed V and J ends, which lost 3 bases and 0 bases, there was a span of 3 bases. Germline V gene sequence: CDR1 KGHSH, CDR2 LQKENI.

This clonotype showed up just a few times. The chain carries TRBV11-3 and TRBJ2-3; TRBD2 aligns across 13 bases. CDR3 length: 20 residues. The V and J ends lost 4 bases and 2 bases, in that order; junction bases with no gene match: 15. CDR1 and CDR2 from the germline V gene are SGHNT and YENEEA. CDR3: CASSSGTSGVGVILTDTQYF. DNA for the CDR3: TGTGCCAGCAGCTCAGGGACTAGCGGGGTGGGGGTGATTCTCACAGATACGCAGTATTTT. The full variable domain, in which reference TRBV11-3 and TRBJ2-3 provide the parts outside the CDR3, is EAGVVQSPRYKIIEKKQPVAFWCNPISGHNTLYWYLQNLGQGPELLIRYENEEAVDDSQLPKDRFSAERLKGVDSTLKIQPAELGDSAVYLCASSSGTSGVGVILTDTQYFGPGTRLTVL.

The table lists this clonotype with a few counts. The V gene is TRBV20-1, the J gene TRBJ1-6; D is unresolved. Looked up from germline, CDR1 is DFQATT and CDR2 is SNEGSKA (reference sequence). This CDR3 has 16 amino acids. V was trimmed by 0 bases and J by 8 bases, leaving 17 bases between them. Here the CDR3 DNA reads TGCAGTGCTAGAGATCGAGACTTGGAAAGGCATTCACCCCTCCACTTT. Encoded protein: CSARDRDLERHSPLHF.

CDR3: CASRGQGAGTEAFF. As DNA, the CDR3 is TGTGCCAGCAGAGGACAGGGGGCCGGCACTGAAGCTTTCTTT. The chain is built from TRBV6-2 or TRBV6-3 and TRBJ1-1, with TRBD1 identical over 11 bases. Germline loops: CDR1 MNHEY, CDR2 SVGEGT. V gave up 6 bases and J gave up 4 bases; unmatched junction bases: 4. The CDR3 covers 14 residues.

This clonotype was detected a few times. The V call is TRBV6-2 or TRBV6-3, the J call TRBJ2-1; 9 bases fit TRBD1. Trimming cost V 7 bases and J 7 bases; bases outside gene matches: 5. The CDR3 is made up of 13 amino acids. Germline lookup yields CDR1 MNHEY and CDR2 SVGEGT. Here the CDR3 DNA reads TGTGCCAGCAAGGACAGGGGATTAAATGAGCAGTTCTTC. It yields the protein CASKDRGLNEQFF.

The chain uses TRBV6-2 or TRBV6-3 and TRBJ2-3, with D hard to call. The germline CDR1 and CDR2 sequences are MNHEY and SVGEGT. The ends were cut back, 2 bases at V and 4 bases at J, with 10 bases in the middle. The CDR3 contains 14 residues. CDR3 sequence reads: CASSYGDEPDTQYF. The CDR3 DNA follows: TGTGCCAGCAGTTACGGGGATGAGCCAGATACGCAGTATTTT.

V is TRBV6-8 and J is TRBJ1-1; D is uncertain. This CDR3 region has 12 residues. Trimming left V 6 bases short and J 3 bases short, with 8 bases between. From germline, CDR1 is MNHGY and CDR2 SAAAGT. In DNA, the CDR3 is TGTGCCAGCAGGAACACCCACACTGAAGCTTTCTTT. Translating it yields CASRNTHTEAFF.

This rearrangement joins TRBV27 to TRBJ2-1; 9 bases match TRBD1. This CDR3 is 16 amino acids long. Germline CDR1 and CDR2: MNHEY and SMNVEV (reference sequence). Losses at the gene ends were 3 bases for V and 1 base for J; bases not matched to a gene: 4. CDR3 nucleotide sequence: TGTGCCAGCAGTTTTACAGGGGGCCTTTCCTACAATGAGCAGTTCTTC. Amino acids: CASSFTGGLSYNEQFF.